This TCR beta chain comes out of a study of cytomegalovirus exposure and HLA in healthy donors. As to this clone: Its target is unknown.

Germline loops: CDR1 SGHTA, CDR2 FQGTGA. The CDR3 extends over 13 amino acids. The V end lost 2 bases, the J end lost 2 bases, and 6 bases lay between the germline ends. The PCR made use of 60 Vbeta and 13 Jbeta primers. The method was immunoSEQ multiplex PCR; TCRdb's version includes in-frame clones alone and lacks a portion of them. This sample has under 200,000 clones; more than 70% occur once, and the top ten carry about 6.3%. Broader study findings: Associated with HLA alleles at 0.05 false discovery rate in a later analysis were over 15,000 TCR beta sequences. Researchers reportedly found TCR beta sequences accurately predicted most subjects' HLA-A and HLA-B alleles. Listed as cytomegalovirus-associated were 150 to 200 TCR beta chains. Earlier analysis looked at TCR beta V segments, and most were productive about 87% or about 30% of the time.

Sequenced input: PBMCs. The V and J genes are TRBV7-3 and TRBJ1-1; no clear D gene. The receptor was isolated from a male donor in good health and CMV-seropositive. CDR3 bases: TGTGCCAGCAGCTTAGAGGGAAACACTGAAGCTTTCTTT. Its protein product is CASSLEGNTEAFF.